This passage covers 19 T cell receptor beta chains from one sample sequenced in a study of Tregs in tolerant kidney transplant recipients. TCRdb's copy holds only in-frame clones and misses some; the assay was immunoSEQ multiplex PCR. The sample shows about 240,000 clones, about 80% of them seen only once. Input material: CD4+ T cells from blood. The receptors originated from a human donor in good health.

J is TRBJ2-4 and V is TRBV29-1; 9 nucleotides align to TRBD1. The ends lost 7 bases at V and 8 bases at J; junction bases unmatched: 6. The CDR3 sequence is 12 residues long. Germline V gives CDR1 SQVTM, CDR2 ANQGSEA. CDR3 coding DNA: TGCAGCGGGAGGACAGGGGCCGACATTCAGTACTTC. This codes for CSGRTGADIQYF.

This clone was seen only once. V usage is TRBV5-1 and J usage is TRBJ1-5, with D possibly being TRBD1 (6 bases). CDR1 is SGHRS, CDR2 YFSETQ, per germline. Deletions cut 2 bases from V and 4 bases from J, with 13 bases between. The CDR3 is 15 residues long. This chain's CDR3 is CASSLTGALNQPQHF. Written as DNA, the CDR3 is TGCGCCAGCAGCTTAACGGGGGCCCTAAATCAGCCCCAGCATTTT.

The rearrangement links TRBV7-9 to TRBJ2-3; D is unclear. There are 13 residues in the CDR3. CDR1 and CDR2 (germline): SEHNR, FQNEAQ (reference sequence). Trimming pared 4 bases from V and 4 bases from J, leaving 9 bases between. CDR3 sequence reads: CASSSEVADTQYF. As DNA, the CDR3 is TGTGCCAGCAGCTCCGAGGTGGCAGATACGCAGTATTTT. The complete variable domain, with remaining parts taken from reference TRBV7-9 and TRBJ2-3, reads DTGVSQNPRHKITKRGQNVTFRCDPISEHNRLYWYRQTLGQGPEFLTYFQNEAQLEKSRLLSDRFSAERPKGSFSTLEIQRTEQGDSAMYLCASSSEVADTQYFGPGTRLTVL.

This chain uses TRBV19 with TRBJ1-1; D not resolved. CDR1 and CDR2 from the germline V gene are LNHDA and SQIVND (reference sequence). V lost 5 bases and J lost 2, with 9 bases in between. The CDR3 consists of 13 residues. CDR3 sequence (DNA): TGTGCCAGTAGTCGCACATTTAACACTGAAGCTTTCTTT. The encoded protein is CASSRTFNTEAFF.

This chain links TRBV2 with TRBJ2-7; 11 bases are a match to TRBD2. Germline lookup yields CDR1 SNHLY and CDR2 FYNNEI. V lost 6 bases, J lost 4 bases, and 8 bases stayed unmatched. The CDR3 totals 15 residues. CDR3 DNA: TGTGCCAGCAGACAAACTAGCGGGAGCGTGTACGAGCAGTACTTC. Protein sequence: CASRQTSGSVYEQYF. The full variable domain, with the rest looked up from reference TRBV2 and TRBJ2-7, is EPEVTQTPSHQVTQMGQEVILRCVPISNHLYFYWYRQILGQKVEFLVSFYNNEISEKSEIFDDQFSVERPDGSNFTLKIRSTKLEDSAMYFCASRQTSGSVYEQYFGPGTRLTVT.

This clone showed up just once. The CDR3 reads CASSWGQGVLGTYGYTF. The CDR3 bases are TGCGCCAGCAGCTGGGGACAGGGGGTGCTGGGGACCTATGGCTACACCTTC. This rearrangement joins TRBV5-1 to TRBJ1-2; 11 bases align to TRBD1. Per the germline V gene, CDR1 is SGHRS and CDR2 is YFSETQ. The junction had 11 bases not matched to a gene; V was cut back by 3 bases and J by 4 bases. The CDR3 is 17 residues long. Full variable domain (remainder filled in from reference TRBV5-1 and TRBJ1-2): KAGVTQTPRYLIKTRGQQVTLSCSPISGHRSVSWYQQTPGQGLQFLFEYFSETQRNKGNFPGRFSGRQFSNSRSEMNVSTLELGDSALYLCASSWGQGVLGTYGYTFGSGTRLTVV.

This sequence joins TRBV11-3 and TRBJ1-5; no firm D call. The CDR3 totals 14 residues. The V end lost 6 bases, the J end lost 0 bases, and 9 bases lay between the germline ends. From germline, CDR1 is SGHNT and CDR2 YENEEA. The DNA of the CDR3 is TGTGCCAGCAGTCGGGGATCTAGCAATCAGCCCCAGCATTTT. Its translation is CASSRGSSNQPQHF.

The rearrangement links TRBV14 to TRBJ1-4; 8 nucleotides line up with TRBD1. There are 15 residues in the CDR3. The J segment lost 8 bases and the V segment lost 3 bases, leaving 8 bases of the junction unmatched. The germline CDR1 and CDR2 sequences are SGHDN and FVKESK. CDR3 sequence: CASSHDQGAGEKLFF. The CDR3 nucleotides are TGTGCCAGCAGCCATGACCAGGGGGCAGGGGAAAAACTGTTTTTT.

This chain links TRBV6-6 with TRBJ2-7; 10 positions agree with TRBD2. Germline CDR1 and CDR2: MNHNY and SVGAGI (reference sequence). This CDR3 comprises 16 residues. V was pared by 0 bases and J by 5 bases, with 7 bases of the junction left unmatched. The CDR3 DNA sequence: TGTGCCAGCAGTTACTCTAGCGGGGGGCTAAGGAACGAGCAGTACTTC. Its translation is CASSYSSGGLRNEQYF.

A few counts support this clone. This chain links TRBV6-5 with TRBJ2-6; D gene ambiguous. Per the germline V gene, CDR1 is MNHEY and CDR2 is SVGAGI. Trimming took 5 bases from V and 0 from J, leaving 8 bases between them. This CDR3 spans 15 amino acids. CDR3 DNA sequence: TGTGCCAGCAGTCCCCTGGTCTCTGGGGCCAACGTCCTGACTTTC. The encoded protein is CASSPLVSGANVLTF.

This chain joins TRBV9 and TRBJ2-2, with no clear D. The CDR3 length is 14 residues. V was cut by 0 bases and J by 3 bases, with 6 bases left in between. Germline V CDR1 and CDR2: SGDLS, YYNGEE. The CDR3 bases are TGTGCCAGCAGCGTAGTTTCAGACACCGGGGAGCTGTTTTTT. Residues: CASSVVSDTGELFF.

The chain has TRBV10-3 and TRBJ1-2; D unclear. Trimming took off 10 bases at V and 11 bases at J, with 20 bases between the two ends. This CDR3 has 12 residues. The germline V gene encodes CDR1 ENHRY and CDR2 SYGVKD. CDR3 residues: CATRQGMEEYTF. CDR3 sequence (DNA): TGTGCCACTAGGCAAGGGATGGAAGAGTACACCTTC.

The chain has TRBV19 and TRBJ2-2; 7 bases are a match to TRBD1. From germline, CDR1 is LNHDA and CDR2 SQIVND (reference sequence). The junction had 9 bases not matched to a gene; V was cut back by 8 bases and J by 6 bases. The CDR3 length is 14 residues. CDR3 protein: CASRGQSTAGELFF. As DNA, the CDR3 is TGTGCCAGTCGGGGACAGTCGACGGCCGGGGAGCTGTTTTTT.

The chain combines TRBV5-4 with TRBJ2-1; no clear D. V was shortened by 3 bases and J by 0 bases, with 7 bases between the two germline ends. This CDR3 has 14 residues. From germline, CDR1 is SGHNT and CDR2 YYREEE (reference sequence). The CDR3, as DNA: TGTGCCAGCAGCTCGCCTAGCTCCTACAATGAGCAGTTCTTC. It specifies CASSSPSSYNEQFF.

About this clone itself: It is likely a read error, because the conserved phenylalanine at the end of the CDR3 is missing. Because the CDR3's place on the DNA is in doubt, the DNA is left out and the CDR3 is given as listed by TCRdb. The rearrangement joins TRBV5-1 to TRBJ1-1; TRBD1, the table's D call, was not compared with the DNA. 16 amino acids form the CDR3, both terminal residues included. Germline V lookup: CDR1 SGHRS, CDR2 YFSETQ. CDR3 in amino acids: CASSPPRPGQGEYLRI.

This sequence joins TRBV7-8 and TRBJ2-7; 7 nucleotides align to TRBD2. CDR1 is SGHVS and CDR2 is FQNEAQ in the germline V gene. With V trimmed by 8 bases and J by 0 bases, 13 bases remained unmatched. The CDR3 has 16 residues. This CDR3 is CASGFLPSGPSYEQYF. The CDR3 DNA follows: TGTGCCAGCGGTTTCTTACCTAGCGGCCCCTCCTACGAGCAGTACTTC.

The rearrangement uses TRBV7-9 and TRBJ1-4, with 8 bases matching TRBD1. The CDR3 totals 14 residues. After removal of 5 bases from V and 8 bases from J, the junction contained 7 bases not matched to a gene. The V gene's germline CDR1 is SEHNR and CDR2 FQNEAQ (reference sequence). CDR3 sequence (DNA): TGTGCCAGCAGCGACAGACAGGGGTACGAAAAACTGTTTTTT. Translation: CASSDRQGYEKLFF.

CDR3 sequence reads: CASSEQPASGHEQFF. The CDR3 nucleotides read TGTGCCAGCAGTGAACAACCCGCCTCCGGCCATGAGCAGTTCTTC. The chain employs TRBV6-1 and TRBJ2-1; no definite D call. Germline lookup yields CDR1 MNHNS and CDR2 SASEGT. Between the trimmed V and J ends, which lost 2 bases and 8 bases, there was a span of 16 bases. CDR3 length: 15 residues.

There are a few counts of this clone. The V call is TRBV2, the J call TRBJ1-1, with unresolved D. The CDR3 is made up of 11 amino acids. CDR1 and CDR2 (germline): SNHLY, FYNNEI. V was pared by 8 bases and J by 11 bases, with 15 bases between. The CDR3 spells CASSYPINAFF. The CDR3 DNA follows: TGTGCCAGCTCCTACCCAATCAACGCTTTCTTT.